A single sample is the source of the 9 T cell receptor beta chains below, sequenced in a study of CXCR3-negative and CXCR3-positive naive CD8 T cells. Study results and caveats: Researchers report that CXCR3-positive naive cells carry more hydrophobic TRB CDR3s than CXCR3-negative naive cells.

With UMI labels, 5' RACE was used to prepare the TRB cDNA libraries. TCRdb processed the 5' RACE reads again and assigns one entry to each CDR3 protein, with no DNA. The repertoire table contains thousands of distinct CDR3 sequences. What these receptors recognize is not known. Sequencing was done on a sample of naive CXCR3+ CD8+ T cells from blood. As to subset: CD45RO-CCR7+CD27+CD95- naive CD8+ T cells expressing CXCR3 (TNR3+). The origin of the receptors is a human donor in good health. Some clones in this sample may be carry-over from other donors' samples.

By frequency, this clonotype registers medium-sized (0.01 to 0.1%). This CDR3 reads CSAGRVSNEQFF. The chain recombines TRBV29-1 with TRBJ2-1; TCRdb names TRBD1, which stays unverified in the absence of DNA. Germline V lookup: CDR1 SQVTM, CDR2 ANQGSEA. The CDR3 has 12 residues.

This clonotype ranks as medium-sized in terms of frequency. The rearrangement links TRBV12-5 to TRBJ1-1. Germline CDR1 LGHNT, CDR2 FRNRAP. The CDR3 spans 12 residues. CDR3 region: CASGLVRGIAFF.

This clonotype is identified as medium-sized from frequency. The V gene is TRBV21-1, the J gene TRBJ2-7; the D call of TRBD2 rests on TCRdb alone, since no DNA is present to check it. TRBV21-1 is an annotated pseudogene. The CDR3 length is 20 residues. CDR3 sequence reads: CASSNSPIPTSGATSYEQYF.

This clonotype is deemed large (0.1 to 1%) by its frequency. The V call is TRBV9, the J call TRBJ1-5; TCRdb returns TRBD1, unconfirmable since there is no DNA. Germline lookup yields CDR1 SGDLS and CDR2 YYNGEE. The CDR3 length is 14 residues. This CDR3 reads CASSAGGGNQPQHF. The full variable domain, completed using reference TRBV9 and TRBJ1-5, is DSGVTQTPKHLITATGQRVTLRCSPRSGDLSVYWYQQSLDQGLQFLIQYYNGEERAKGNILERFSAQQFPDLHSELNLSSLELGDSALYFCASSAGGGNQPQHFGDGTRLSIL.

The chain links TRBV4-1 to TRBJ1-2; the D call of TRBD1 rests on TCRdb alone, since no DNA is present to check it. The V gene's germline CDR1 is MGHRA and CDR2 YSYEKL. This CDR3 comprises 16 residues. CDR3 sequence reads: CASSPSLRETLAGYTF.

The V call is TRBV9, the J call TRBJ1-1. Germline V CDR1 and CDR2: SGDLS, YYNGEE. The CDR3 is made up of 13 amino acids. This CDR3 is CASSVAGNTEAFF.

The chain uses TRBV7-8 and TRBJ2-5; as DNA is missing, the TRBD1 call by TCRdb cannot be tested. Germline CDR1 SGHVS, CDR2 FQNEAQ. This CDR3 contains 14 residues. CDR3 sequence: CASSSAQGQETQYF.

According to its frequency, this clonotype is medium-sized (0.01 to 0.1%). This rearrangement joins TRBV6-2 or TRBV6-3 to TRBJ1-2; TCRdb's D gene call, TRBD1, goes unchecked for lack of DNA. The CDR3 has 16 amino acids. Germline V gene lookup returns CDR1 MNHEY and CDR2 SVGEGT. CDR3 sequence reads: CASSELSDRENYGYTF.

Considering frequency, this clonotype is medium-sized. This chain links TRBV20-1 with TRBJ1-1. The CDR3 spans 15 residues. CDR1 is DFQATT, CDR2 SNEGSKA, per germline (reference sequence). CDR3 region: CSAPSDFGVRAEAFF.